This is a list of T cell receptor beta chains from one sample in a study of metastatic and nonmetastatic thyroid tumors. TCRdb reanalyzed the PCR reads via MiXCR. The sample shows approximately 15,000 clones, more than 10% of them seen only once. The sample was blood. All receptors derive from a female donor with papillary thyroid cancer or a benign thyroid nodule (not recorded which). Some clones in this sample may be carry-over from other donors' samples. Both conserved end residues are part of each CDR3. D genes are given only for firm matches. Clone size is shown for a subset of rows, as once, few, many or a class of expanded clone.

clone size	D gene	V gene	J gene	CDR3 protein	CDR3 DNA
medium-sized	NA	TRBV6-5	TRBJ2-1	CASSYRTYLVEQFF	TGTGCCAGCAGTTACCGGACATATCTGGTCGAGCAGTTCTTC
few	NA	TRBV6-6	TRBJ1-2	CASSYGGGYGYTF	TGTGCCAGCAGTTACGGGGGTGGCTATGGCTACACCTTC
many	NA	TRBV30	TRBJ2-5	CAWDTGQETQYF	TGTGCCTGGGATACAGGCCAAGAGACCCAGTACTTC
NA	NA	TRBV11-2	TRBJ2-1	CASSLEGTLTYNEQFF	TGTGCCAGCAGCTTAGAAGGGACCCTCACCTACAATGAGCAGTTCTTC
many	TRBD1	TRBV19	TRBJ1-5	CASNQGASFSQPQHF	TGTGCCAGCAACCAGGGGGCAAGCTTTAGTCAGCCCCAGCATTTT
many	TRBD1	TRBV14	TRBJ1-1	CASSQDLDREAFF	TGTGCCAGCAGCCAAGATCTGGACAGGGAAGCTTTCTTT
many	TRBD1	TRBV19	TRBJ1-5	CASSPIGAGGWQPQHF	TGTGCCAGTAGTCCCATCGGGGCAGGGGGCTGGCAGCCCCAGCATTTT
NA	NA	TRBV5-1	TRBJ2-2	CASILFVTGELFF	TGCGCCAGCATCTTGTTTGTCACCGGGGAGCTGTTTTTT
many	TRBD2	TRBV7-6	TRBJ2-5	CASSLRGGTRVETQYF	TGTGCCAGCAGCTTACGCGGGGGGACACGGGTTGAGACCCAGTACTTC
medium-sized	NA	TRBV12-3/TRBV12-4	TRBJ1-6	CASSLAAGWNSPLHF	TGTGCCAGCAGTTTAGCGGCAGGGTGGAATTCACCCCTCCACTTT
once	NA	TRBV5-1	TRBJ2-1	CASSLGLVPYNEQFF	TGCGCCAGCAGCTTGGGCCTGGTCCCCTACAATGAGCAGTTCTTC
medium-sized	TRBD2	TRBV20-1	TRBJ2-7	CSARDSLAASPYEQYF	TGCAGTGCTAGAGATTCCCTAGCGGCATCCCCCTACGAGCAGTACTTC
few	NA	TRBV5-4	TRBJ2-5	CASSLWAAFQETQYF	TGTGCCAGCAGCTTGTGGGCAGCCTTTCAAGAGACCCAGTACTTC
many	NA	TRBV7-7	TRBJ1-1	CASSAMNTEAFF	TGTGCTAGCAGCGCAATGAACACTGAAGCTTTCTTT
few	TRBD2	TRBV12-3/TRBV12-4	TRBJ2-3	CASSFVLAGVTDTQYF	TGTGCCAGCAGTTTCGTTCTAGCGGGAGTCACAGATACGCAGTATTTT
NA	TRBD2	TRBV5-1	TRBJ2-2	CAISTGVSREAGELFF	TGCGCCATCAGCACAGGCGTCTCGCGGGAGGCCGGGGAGCTGTTTTTT
few	NA	TRBV6-1	TRBJ1-3	CASSLGPRVVSGNTIYF	TGTGCCAGCAGCTTAGGACCTCGGGTCGTCTCTGGAAACACCATATATTTT
many	NA	TRBV3-1	TRBJ1-2	CASSQGGMGYTF	TGTGCCAGCAGCCAAGGAGGAATGGGCTACACCTTC
many	NA	TRBV18	TRBJ2-1	CASSPARNNEQFF	TGTGCCAGCTCACCGGCGCGGAACAATGAGCAGTTCTTC
many	NA	TRBV20-1	TRBJ2-1	CSALEKVLREQFF	TGCAGTGCTCTAGAGAAGGTATTGCGAGAGCAGTTCTTC
many	NA	TRBV5-1	TRBJ2-3	CASSLRLLSTDTQYF	TGCGCCAGCAGCTTGCGTCTCCTAAGCACAGATACGCAGTATTTT
NA	NA	TRBV7-9	TRBJ1-2	CASSLEVYTF	TGTGCCAGCAGCTTGGAGGTTTACACCTTC
medium-sized	NA	TRBV24-1	TRBJ2-2	CATSDLWSANTGELFF	TGTGCCACCAGTGATCTCTGGTCAGCAAATACCGGGGAGCTGTTTTTT
many	TRBD1	TRBV11-3	TRBJ1-3	CASRLGQGRNTIYF	TGTGCCAGCAGGCTGGGACAGGGAAGAAACACCATATATTTT
NA	NA	TRBV11-2	TRBJ1-6	CASSLEVADNSPLHF	TGTGCCAGCAGCTTAGAGGTGGCGGATAATTCACCCCTCCACTTT
many	TRBD1	TRBV5-1	TRBJ1-6	CASSLGTGGNSPLHF	TGCGCCAGCAGCTTGGGGACAGGGGGGAATTCACCCCTCCACTTT
many	NA	TRBV20-1	TRBJ2-4	CSMSRDGNIQYF	TGCAGTATGTCCCGGGACGGTAACATTCAGTACTTC
medium-sized	NA	TRBV27	TRBJ2-3	CASSSQDTQYF	TGTGCCAGCAGTTCCCAAGATACGCAGTATTTT
many	TRBD1	TRBV7-9	TRBJ1-1	CASSGLTGGVAFF	TGTGCCAGCAGCGGGCTCACAGGGGGGGTAGCTTTCTTT
many	TRBD2	TRBV3-1	TRBJ2-1	CASSQGLAGVSYNEQFF	TGTGCCAGCAGCCAAGGACTAGCGGGAGTATCCTACAATGAGCAGTTCTTC
many	TRBD2	TRBV11-1	TRBJ2-3	CASSSRLAGAPDTQYF	TGTGCCAGCAGCTCCAGACTAGCGGGGGCCCCAGATACGCAGTATTTT
many	TRBD1	TRBV11-1	TRBJ1-5	CASSLVGQGGNQPQHF	TGTGCCAGCAGCTTAGTCGGTCAGGGGGGGAATCAGCCCCAGCATTTT
medium-sized	TRBD1	TRBV6-4	TRBJ2-3	CASSAGGDHTDTQYF	TGTGCCAGCAGTGCAGGGGGCGATCACACAGATACGCAGTATTTT
medium-sized	NA	TRBV12-3/TRBV12-4	TRBJ2-7	CASSVTGVYEQYF	TGTGCCAGCAGTGTCACGGGGGTCTACGAGCAGTACTTC
medium-sized	NA	TRBV6-1	TRBJ1-2	CASSDRGVGMAGYTF	TGTGCCAGCAGTGACAGGGGAGTCGGTATGGCTGGCTACACCTTC
NA	NA	TRBV20-1	TRBJ2-1	CSARPPGMGVIEQFF	TGCAGTGCTAGACCTCCTGGGATGGGGGTCATTGAGCAGTTCTTC
medium-sized	NA	TRBV6-1	TRBJ1-1	CASSSNTWSTEAFF	TGTGCCAGCAGCTCTAACACATGGTCCACTGAAGCTTTCTTT
NA	TRBD2	TRBV6-2/TRBV6-3	TRBJ2-2	CASRYQSRGVYTGELFF	TGTGCCAGCAGATACCAATCGCGGGGGGTCTACACCGGGGAGCTGTTTTTT
few	NA	TRBV28	TRBJ1-4	CASSLWHGSNEKLFF	TGTGCCAGCAGCTTATGGCACGGGAGTAATGAAAAACTGTTTTTT
once	NA	TRBV20-1	TRBJ1-2	CSATLEAVYGYTF	TGCAGTGCAACGCTGGAGGCTGTCTATGGCTACACCTTT
NA	NA	TRBV5-1	TRBJ1-5	CASSLDESNQPQHF	TGCGCCAGCAGCTTGGATGAGAGCAATCAGCCCCAGCATTTT
many	NA	TRBV11-3	TRBJ1-6	CASSLEGSYNSPLHF	TGTGCCAGCAGCTTAGAAGGCAGTTACAATTCACCCCTCCACTTT
many	TRBD1	TRBV7-9	TRBJ1-4	CASSLRTGPEKLFF	TGTGCCAGCAGCTTGCGGACAGGTCCTGAAAAACTGTTTTTT
many	NA	TRBV3-1	TRBJ2-3	CASSPGRAGTQYF	TGTGCCAGCAGCCCCGGACGAGCGGGTACGCAGTATTTT
many	NA	TRBV7-3	TRBJ2-4	CASSLDSKNIQYF	TGTGCCAGCAGCTTGGACAGCAAAAACATTCAGTACTTC
many	NA	TRBV5-1	TRBJ2-7	CASSLRRTLSYEQYF	TGCGCCAGCAGCTTGAGGAGGACACTCTCCTACGAGCAGTACTTC
many	NA	TRBV9	TRBJ2-6	CASSGGTGGANVLTF	TGTGCCAGCAGCGGAGGGACCGGAGGGGCCAACGTCCTGACTTTC
NA	TRBD2	TRBV11-2	TRBJ2-3	CASSGRLAWVADTQYF	TGTGCCAGCAGCGGGAGACTAGCGTGGGTCGCAGATACGCAGTATTTT